Listed below are T cell receptor beta chains from one sample, sequenced in a study of blood T cell repertoires in COVID-19. The data were produced by immunoSEQ multiplex PCR, yet TCRdb's version contains in-frame clones alone and is incomplete. The sample lists around 140,000 clones; 78% were seen once. Sequencing was done on a sample of PBMCs or T cells enriched from blood (not recorded which). All receptors derive from a woman aged 50 to 60 who had recovered from COVID-19. Both conserved end residues are part of each CDR3. The order of the fields is D gene, V gene, J gene, clone size, CDR3 protein, CDR3 DNA. The D gene is left open where the match is weak. Size values are once, few and many counts, or a class for expanded clones, and some rows have none.

NA,TRBV6-5,TRBJ1-1,NA,CASSRNTEAFF,TGTGCCAGCAGTCGGAACACTGAAGCTTTCTTT
NA,TRBV18,TRBJ2-5,NA,CASSPELFFQETQYF,TGTGCCAGCTCACCGGAGCTCTTTTTCCAAGAGACCCAGTACTTC
TRBD1,TRBV28,TRBJ1-4,NA,CASSGTGTGFEKLFF,TGTGCCAGCAGTGGAACCGGGACAGGGTTTGAAAAACTGTTTTTT
TRBD1,TRBV10-3,TRBJ2-5,NA,CAISPGQGAPLQETQYF,TGTGCCATCAGCCCGGGACAGGGGGCGCCCCTCCAAGAGACCCAGTACTTC
TRBD1,TRBV7-3,TRBJ1-5,NA,CASSLDRDQPQHF,TGTGCCAGCAGCTTAGACAGGGATCAGCCCCAGCATTTT
TRBD1,TRBV4-1,TRBJ1-6,few,CASSQTNVGQGDSSPLHF,TGCGCCAGCAGCCAAACCAATGTAGGTCAGGGGGACTCTTCACCCCTCCACTTT
NA,TRBV5-1,TRBJ1-1,NA,CASSFTMNTEAFF,TGCGCCAGCAGCTTTACAATGAACACTGAAGCTTTCTTT
TRBD2,TRBV6-1,TRBJ2-1,NA,CASSDEAGGRDEQFF,TGTGCCAGCAGTGACGAAGCGGGGGGGCGGGATGAGCAGTTCTTC
TRBD2,TRBV7-8,TRBJ2-1,NA,CASSSLAGGGNEQFF,TGTGCCAGCAGCTCCCTAGCGGGGGGTGGTAATGAGCAGTTCTTC
NA,TRBV6-5,TRBJ1-6,NA,CASRPRTAQFAPLHF,TGTGCCAGCAGGCCCCGGACAGCTCAGTTCGCACCCCTCCACTTT
NA,TRBV4-2,TRBJ1-6,NA,CASSHGGGSPPLHF,TGTGCCAGCAGCCACGGCGGGGGGTCGCCACCCCTCCACTTT
NA,TRBV19,TRBJ2-4,NA,CASSSGHTLAKNIQYF,TGTGCCAGTAGTAGCGGACATACTCTAGCCAAAAACATTCAGTACTTC
NA,TRBV19,TRBJ1-2,NA,CASSTSTANYGYTF,TGTGCCAGTAGTACCTCGACAGCTAACTATGGCTACACCTTC
NA,TRBV5-6,TRBJ1-1,NA,CASSLLPSMNTEAFF,TGTGCCAGCAGCTTGTTGCCCAGTATGAACACTGAAGCTTTCTTT
TRBD1,TRBV28,TRBJ1-6,NA,CASSPQGANSPLHF,TGTGCCAGCAGCCCACAGGGGGCGAATTCACCCCTCCACTTT
TRBD1,TRBV6-5,TRBJ1-2,NA,CASSRDRGYGYTF,TGTGCCAGCAGTCGGGACAGGGGCTATGGCTACACCTTC
NA,TRBV14,TRBJ1-3,NA,CASSRTGPFSGNTIYF,TGTGCCAGCAGCCGTACAGGGCCCTTCTCTGGAAACACCATATATTTT
NA,TRBV28,TRBJ1-3,NA,CASSFQEANTIYF,TGTGCCAGCAGTTTTCAGGAGGCAAACACCATATATTTT
NA,TRBV7-8,TRBJ1-1,NA,CASIPQGRDTEAFF,TGTGCCAGCATACCCCAGGGAAGGGACACTGAAGCTTTCTTT
TRBD1,TRBV4-1,TRBJ1-1,once,CASSQEQGAVTEAFF,TGCGCCAGCAGCCAAGAACAGGGGGCGGTCACTGAAGCTTTCTTT
TRBD1,TRBV27,TRBJ1-1,NA,CASSSGIGGMNTEAFF,TGTGCCAGCAGTTCTGGGATAGGGGGCATGAACACTGAAGCTTTCTTT
NA,TRBV29-1,TRBJ1-1,NA,CSVEGFMNTEAFF,TGCAGCGTTGAAGGTTTTATGAACACTGAAGCTTTCTTT
NA,TRBV6-2/TRBV6-3,TRBJ2-5,NA,CASSYQSSRETQYF,TGTGCCAGCAGTTATCAATCTAGCCGCGAGACCCAGTACTTC
NA,TRBV5-1,TRBJ2-1,few,CASSPQGYNEQFF,TGCGCCAGCAGCCCCCAGGGCTACAATGAGCAGTTCTTC
NA,TRBV29-1,TRBJ1-2,few,CSVGAQGGYTF,TGCAGCGTTGGGGCACAGGGTGGCTACACCTTC
NA,TRBV11-2,TRBJ1-2,once,CASSSQGNYGYTF,TGTGCCAGCAGTTCACAGGGAAACTATGGCTACACCTTC
NA,TRBV7-8,TRBJ1-1,NA,CASSRNTEAFF,TGTGCCAGCAGTAGGAACACTGAAGCTTTCTTT
NA,TRBV6-1,TRBJ2-1,NA,CASSEGTVSYNEQFF,TGTGCCAGCAGTGAAGGGACAGTCTCCTACAATGAGCAGTTCTTC
TRBD1,TRBV18,TRBJ1-3,NA,CASSRTGTGGSGNTIYF,TGTGCCAGCTCACGGACCGGGACAGGGGGCTCTGGAAACACCATATATTTT